The 19 T cell receptor beta chains listed next were all sequenced from one sample in a study of identifying expanded T cells in peripheral blood. Using immunoSEQ multiplex PCR, the repertoire was profiled, and TCRdb retains in-frame clones only, with some absent. The sample consists of about 90,000 clones, approximately 86% of them appearing once. Sequences were obtained from blood. The receptors originated from a person aged 18 to 69 in good health.

The chain has TRBV30 and TRBJ1-5; D unclear. The germline V gene has CDR1 GTSNPN and CDR2 SVGIG (reference sequence). This CDR3 has 14 residues. Trimming removed 0 bases from V and 5 bases from J, with 11 bases in between. CDR3 in amino acids: CAWSVSSGYQPQHF. As DNA, the CDR3 is TGTGCCTGGAGTGTATCCTCAGGATATCAGCCCCAGCATTTT.

This sequence joins TRBV6-5 and TRBJ1-2, with 7 bases aligning to TRBD1. Germline loops: CDR1 MNHEY, CDR2 SVGAGI. This CDR3 comprises 15 residues. V lost 6 bases and J lost 4; bases outside the gene matches: 11. CDR3 residues: CASSPGQAGSYGYTF. DNA of the CDR3: TGTGCCAGCAGCCCCGGACAGGCCGGATCCTATGGCTACACCTTC.

This rearrangement joins TRBV7-9 to TRBJ1-5; 7 bases line up with TRBD1. V lost 4 bases to trimming and J lost 7 bases; unmatched junction nucleotides: 10. CDR1 and CDR2 (germline): SEHNR, FQNEAQ (reference sequence). This CDR3 region has 15 residues. CDR3 region: CASSSGQVRTQPQHF. The DNA of the CDR3 is TGTGCCAGCAGCTCAGGACAGGTTAGGACCCAGCCCCAGCATTTT.

The chain combines TRBV18 with TRBJ1-2; 7 nucleotides agree with TRBD1. V lost 2 bases, J lost 5 bases, and 5 bases stayed unmatched. This CDR3 is 14 amino acids long. Germline lookup yields CDR1 KGHSH and CDR2 LQKENI. The CDR3: CASSPATGRYGYTF. DNA of the CDR3: TGTGCCAGCTCACCAGCGACAGGGAGGTATGGCTACACCTTC. The variable domain in full, completed from reference TRBV18 and TRBJ1-2, reads NAGVMQNPRHLVRRRGQEARLRCSPMKGHSHVYWYRQLPEEGLKFMVYLQKENIIDESGMPKERFSAEFPKEGPSILRIQQVVRGDSAAYFCASSPATGRYGYTFGSGTRLTVV.

The genes are TRBV30 and TRBJ2-1; D not certain. V was trimmed by 0 bases and J by 10 bases, leaving 7 bases between them. The length of the CDR3 is 11 residues. In germline, CDR1 is GTSNPN, CDR2 SVGIG (reference sequence). In DNA form, the CDR3 reads TGTGCCTGGAGTGTAGTCACCGAGCAGTTCTTC. Its translation is CAWSVVTEQFF.

The V call is TRBV7-8, the J call TRBJ2-3; TRBD1 matches at 8 bases. J was trimmed by 0 bases and V by 4 bases; bases with no gene match: 12. The V gene's germline CDR1 is SGHVS and CDR2 FQNEAQ. CDR3 size: 18 residues. CDR3 coding DNA: TGTGCCAGCAGCTCCATCCGTTGGGACAGGCGGAGCACAGATACGCAGTATTTT. Translating gives CASSSIRWDRRSTDTQYF.

The V call is TRBV2, the J call TRBJ1-2; a possible D gene is TRBD1 (6 bases). Germline CDR1 reads SNHLY; CDR2 reads FYNNEI. There are 14 residues in the CDR3. V lost 7 bases, J lost 0 bases, and 12 bases lay in between. This CDR3 reads CASKIAGANYGYTF. The CDR3 DNA follows: TGTGCCAGCAAGATAGCAGGGGCTAACTATGGCTACACCTTC.

The CDR3 nucleotides are TGTGCCAGCAGCTTAATGGCGGGGGTCCCCTACGAGCAGTACTTC. As protein: CASSLMAGVPYEQYF. The V gene is TRBV11-3, the J gene TRBJ2-7; the match to TRBD2 covers 7 bases. V was pared by 2 bases and J by 2 bases, with 6 bases of the junction left unmatched. This CDR3 has 15 residues. The V gene's germline CDR1 is SGHNT and CDR2 YENEEA.

This clone has more than one count but fewer than ten. The rearrangement links TRBV30 to TRBJ1-2; D gene ambiguous. The CDR3 loop spans 12 amino acids. The ends were cut back, 3 bases at V and 5 bases at J, with 10 bases in the middle. Germline V gene lookup returns CDR1 GTSNPN and CDR2 SVGIG (reference sequence). CDR3 bases: TGTGCCTGGAGACGGAGGGTTTATGGCTACACCTTC. Translation: CAWRRRVYGYTF.

CDR3 amino acids: CASSPRNSNTEAFF. The CDR3 nucleotides read TGTGCCAGCTCACCACGTAATTCGAACACTGAAGCTTTCTTT. J is TRBJ1-1 and V is TRBV18; D uncertain. Trimming cost V 1 base and J 1 base, with 7 bases left between them. Germline CDR1 is KGHSH and CDR2 is LQKENI. The CDR3 sequence is 14 residues long.

The gene calls are TRBV6-5 and TRBJ2-6; the D gene is possibly TRBD1 (6 bases). This CDR3 is 15 amino acids long. V was clipped by 11 bases and J by 4 bases, with 18 bases between them. CDR1 and CDR2 from the germline V gene are MNHEY and SVGAGI. The CDR3 here is CASRDTFSGANVLTF. CDR3 nucleotide sequence: TGTGCCTCCAGGGACACCTTTTCGGGGGCCAACGTCCTGACTTTC.

The CDR3 region is CASSQFDQGLPYNSPLHF. CDR3 sequence (DNA): TGCGCCAGCAGCCAGTTCGATCAGGGGTTGCCCTATAATTCACCCCTCCACTTT. V and J are TRBV4-1 and TRBJ1-6; TRBD1 might be the D (6 bases). The germline V gene has CDR1 MGHRA and CDR2 YSYEKL. V lost 3 bases to trimming and J lost 2 bases, with 17 bases between them. The CDR3 length is 18 residues.

Details on this clone: The germline gene is not matched at one end of the junction; a read error may be the cause. The J gene is TRBJ2-7, the V gene TRBV5-5; no clear D gene. The CDR3 contains 12 residues. Germline loops: CDR1 SGHKS, CDR2 YYEKEE (reference sequence). The chain's CDR3 is CASSMDPDPTDF. In DNA, the CDR3 is TGTGCCAGCAGCATGGACCCGGACCCGACGGACTTC.

This CDR3 reads CASGWDRGYEQYF. The CDR3 DNA sequence: TGTGCCAGCGGATGGGACAGGGGGTACGAGCAGTACTTC. The chain carries TRBV27 and TRBJ2-7; TRBD1 aligns across 11 bases. Germline trimming cut 8 bases from V and 4 bases from J; bases unmatched to any gene: 4. Germline CDR1 reads MNHEY; CDR2 reads SMNVEV (reference sequence). This CDR3 region has 13 residues.

This clone was seen more than once but under ten times. The chain couples TRBV7-9 to TRBJ1-6; D gene ambiguous. The V gene's germline CDR1 is SEHNR and CDR2 FQNEAQ (reference sequence). Trimming took off 2 bases at V and 6 bases at J, with 11 bases between the two ends. The CDR3 spans 15 residues. CDR3 sequence reads: CASSLNLGSNSPLHF. The DNA of the CDR3 is TGTGCCAGCAGCTTAAATCTGGGGTCTAATTCACCCCTCCACTTT. The whole variable domain, remainder taken from reference TRBV7-9 and TRBJ1-6, is DTGVSQNPRHKITKRGQNVTFRCDPISEHNRLYWYRQTLGQGPEFLTYFQNEAQLEKSRLLSDRFSAERPKGSFSTLEIQRTEQGDSAMYLCASSLNLGSNSPLHFGNGTRLTVT.

As regards this clone: It is likely a read error, because the conserved phenylalanine at the end of the CDR3 is missing. No DNA is shown, since the ends of the CDR3 on it are uncertain; the CDR3 is the one TCRdb lists. The chain employs TRBV20-1 and TRBJ1-6; the D call of TRBD1 is as the table states it, not checked on the DNA. The CDR3 spans 11 residues, counting both ends. CDR1 DFQATT and CDR2 SNEGSKA come from the germline V gene (reference sequence). The CDR3 here is CSASDRTGQGI.

The chain is built from TRBV27 and TRBJ1-1; 7 bases fit TRBD1. After removal of 8 bases from V and 0 bases from J, the junction contained 3 bases not matched to a gene. Germline V gene lookup returns CDR1 MNHEY and CDR2 SMNVEV (reference sequence). This CDR3 spans 13 amino acids. CDR3 amino acids: CASYRGLNTEAFF. CDR3 nucleotides: TGTGCCAGCTACAGGGGCCTGAACACTGAAGCTTTCTTT.

The J gene is TRBJ2-7, the V gene TRBV5-1; tentatively, D is TRBD2 (5 bases). CDR1 and CDR2 from the germline V gene are SGHRS and YFSETQ. V lost 6 bases and J lost 4, with 17 bases in between. The CDR3 extends over 14 amino acids. The CDR3 protein is CASMGLPTSYEQYF. CDR3 in DNA: TGCGCCAGCATGGGCCTTCCCACTAGTTACGAGCAGTACTTC.

The rearrangement links TRBV5-4 to TRBJ2-3; D gene uncertain. V dropped 4 bases and J dropped 2 bases, with 14 bases sitting between them. Germline V CDR1 and CDR2: SGHNT, YYREEE (reference sequence). The CDR3 is 15 amino acids. CDR3 DNA: TGTGCCAGCAGCCCTCCGGGCGCCTCCACAGATACGCAGTATTTT. Protein: CASSPPGASTDTQYF.